This T cell receptor beta chain was obtained from a study of molecular identifiers for immune sequencing clone quantification. With regard to this clonotype: A much larger clonotype is one base distant, so this may be a read error.

The CDR3 is 14 residues long. CDR1 is MDHEN and CDR2 is SYDVKM in the germline V gene. TCRdb redid the calling of the PCR reads with MiXCR, one entry per CDR3 protein. The table has hundreds of thousands of distinct CDR3 sequences, 25% seen once. Input material: naive CD8+ T cells from blood, with Jurkat cell RNA spiked in. The subset is: FACS-sorted CD8+CD4-CCR7+CD45RA+ naive T cells. The chain recombines TRBV28 with TRBJ2-5, with D unclear. The receptor was derived from a human donor in good health. Some libraries in this study had Jurkat cell RNA spiked in. DNA of the CDR3: TGTGCCGGCAGTTTCCGAGGATCCCAAGAGACCCAGTACTTC. Its protein product is CAGSFRGSQETQYF.